One and the same sample provided the 2 T cell receptor beta chains below, sequenced in a study of neoadjuvant anti-PD-1 for oral cavity cancer. Repertoires were generated with immunoSEQ multiplex PCR, while TCRdb's copy carries only in-frame clones and drops some. The sample yields about 14,000 clones, about 69% seen once. The sequencing used PBMCs, collected before nivolumab (anti-PD-1) treatment. The receptors shown here come from a person aged 35-79 years with oral cavity squamous cell carcinoma.

This clone was picked up one time. V and J are TRBV5-4 and TRBJ1-2; no clear D. Germline CDR1 is SGHNT and CDR2 is YYREEE (reference sequence). V lost 0 bases and J lost 4, with 13 bases in between. This CDR3 is 15 amino acids long. In DNA form, the CDR3 reads TGTGCCAGCAGCTTGGAGGCGGACTCCCTCTATGGCTACACCTTC. This gives the protein CASSLEADSLYGYTF. The full variable domain, completed using reference TRBV5-4 and TRBJ1-2, is ETGVTQSPTHLIKTRGQQVTLRCSSQSGHNTVSWYQQALGQGPQFIFQYYREEENGRGNFPPRFSGLQFPNYSSELNVNALELDDSALYLCASSLEADSLYGYTFGSGTRLTVV.

The chain recombines TRBV28 with TRBJ1-2, with TRBD1 identical over 8 bases. Per germline, CDR1 MDHEN and CDR2 SYDVKM. The length of the CDR3 is 13 residues. V shed 3 bases and J 7 bases; nucleotides not matched to a gene: 4. The CDR3: CASSFWTGSGYTF. DNA of the CDR3: TGTGCCAGCAGTTTCTGGACAGGGTCTGGCTACACCTTC.